This T cell receptor (beta chain) was sequenced in a study of cytomegalovirus exposure and HLA in healthy donors. The PCR contained 60 Vbeta and 13 Jbeta primers. Original data processing: Unique TCR beta chains numbered around 80 million in a later analysis, with some 9.9 million shared. The table came from immunoSEQ multiplex PCR; TCRdb's copy has only in-frame clones and leaves some out. Clone size and the V and J calls come from that table; the DNA yielded D and trimming. This table holds fewer than 120,000 clones, about three quarters found once. This CDR3 is built from 16 residues. Germline CDR1 SGHRS, CDR2 YFSETQ. With V trimmed by 4 bases and J by 3 bases, 3 bases remained unmatched.

The TCR originated in a woman aged 60-70 years in good health and CMV-seropositive. The specimen sequenced was PBMCs. The chain links TRBV5-1 to TRBJ2-5; TRBD2 aligns across 16 bases. CDR3 sequence: CASSKGTSGREETQYF. The CDR3 coding sequence is TGCGCCAGCAGCAAAGGGACTAGCGGGAGGGAAGAGACCCAGTACTTC.